These 22 T cell receptor beta chains came from one sample sequenced in a study of T cell clones after liver transplantation. This table comes from immunoSEQ multiplex PCR, and its TCRdb copy is limited to in-frame clones, with some not included. Among around 110,000 clones listed, roughly nine tenths were seen once. The sequenced sample was CD4+ T cells from blood, obtained 12 months after liver transplant. These receptors came from a human patient who received a liver transplant. Some T cells may arise from the graft donor.

This chain links TRBV5-8 with TRBJ2-2; 8 nucleotides agree with TRBD1. J lost 4 bases, V lost 7 bases, and 6 bases had no gene match. This CDR3 is 14 amino acids long. The germline CDR1 and CDR2 sequences are SGHTS and YDEGEE. The CDR3 DNA reads as TGTGCCAGCGGCAGGGGGCGCATCACCGGGGAGCTGTTTTTT. It yields the protein CASGRGRITGELFF.

This rearrangement joins TRBV11-2 to TRBJ2-1, with no clear D. The CDR3 is 13 amino acids. CDR1 and CDR2 (germline): SGHAT, FQNNGV. With 5 bases removed from V and 9 bases from J, the gap between germline ends came to 14 bases. CDR3 bases: TGTGCCAGCAGCACACGGCCAAGGCGTGAGCAGTTCTTC. It is translated as CASSTRPRREQFF.

The V gene is TRBV18, the J gene TRBJ2-3, with 11 bases fitting TRBD1. The CDR3 spans 16 residues. Germline CDR1 and CDR2: KGHSH and LQKENI. With V trimmed by 3 bases and J by 4 bases, 6 bases remained unmatched. The CDR3, as DNA: TGTGCCAGCTCACCCCTAGGACAGGGGGCGGCAGATACGCAGTATTTT. Residues: CASSPLGQGAADTQYF.

The chain recombines TRBV5-1 with TRBJ1-1; TRBD1 matches 7 bases. The V gene end was trimmed by 1 base and the J gene end by 0 bases; junction bases not matched to a gene: 6. CDR1 and CDR2 from the germline V gene are SGHRS and YFSETQ. There are 16 residues in the CDR3. The CDR3 here is CASSLRTGSLNTEAFF. The CDR3 coding sequence is TGCGCCAGCAGCTTGAGGACAGGATCTTTGAACACTGAAGCTTTCTTT. Supplemented by reference TRBV5-1 and TRBJ1-1, the full variable domain reads KAGVTQTPRYLIKTRGQQVTLSCSPISGHRSVSWYQQTPGQGLQFLFEYFSETQRNKGNFPGRFSGRQFSNSRSEMNVSTLELGDSALYLCASSLRTGSLNTEAFFGQGTRLTVV.

The rearrangement joins TRBV10-3 to TRBJ2-1; 9 bases agree with TRBD2. V was pared by 6 bases and J by 6 bases, with 12 bases of the junction left unmatched. The CDR3 extends over 16 amino acids. The germline gives CDR1 ENHRY, CDR2 SYGVKD. CDR3 sequence: CAISRLADLQGNEQFF. CDR3 nucleotides: TGTGCCATCAGCCGACTAGCGGACCTTCAGGGCAATGAGCAGTTCTTC.

A word on this clone: The junction and the germline gene differ at one end; a read error may be behind it. This chain links TRBV18 with TRBJ1-1, with D tentatively TRBD1 (5 bases). Germline V gene lookup returns CDR1 KGHSH and CDR2 LQKENI. The CDR3 has 14 residues. The CDR3 sequence is CASSPVDISPPVLF. The CDR3 nucleotides read TGTGCCAGCTCACCAGTGGACATATCCCCACCCGTCCTCTTT.

This chain uses TRBV5-1 with TRBJ2-5; TRBD1 matches 10 bases. The CDR3 spans 15 residues. Germline CDR1 and CDR2: SGHRS and YFSETQ. V lost 0 bases to trimming and J lost 6 bases; unmatched junction nucleotides: 5. The CDR3: CASSLERQGAKTQYF. The CDR3 nucleotides are TGCGCCAGCAGCTTGGAGAGACAGGGGGCGAAGACCCAGTACTTC.

This clone appeared once. The rearrangement joins TRBV6-5 to TRBJ2-3; 9 bases are shared with TRBD2. V lost 0 bases and J lost 5; bases outside the gene matches: 3. CDR1 is MNHEY, CDR2 SVGAGI, per germline. The CDR3 is made up of 15 amino acids. The CDR3 sequence is CASSYSASGIDTQYF. The DNA of the CDR3 is TGTGCCAGCAGTTACTCGGCTAGCGGGATAGATACGCAGTATTTT.

The V call is TRBV9, the J call TRBJ2-1; D possibly matches TRBD1 or TRBD2 (6 bases each). Germline V gene lookup returns CDR1 SGDLS and CDR2 YYNGEE. The V gene lost 0 bases and the J gene lost 10 bases, with 11 bases spanning the gap. There are 13 residues in the CDR3. This CDR3 reads CASSVVAGHEQFF. The CDR3 nucleotides read TGTGCCAGCAGCGTAGTGGCGGGACACGAGCAGTTCTTC.

This rearrangement joins TRBV11-2 to TRBJ2-7; TRBD2 aligns across 7 bases. The germline CDR1 and CDR2 sequences are SGHAT and FQNNGV. The CDR3 has 14 residues. V was clipped by 1 base and J by 4 bases; unmatched bases: 4. The CDR3 spells CASSLVGGVYEQYF. The CDR3 DNA follows: TGTGCCAGCAGCTTAGTTGGGGGGGTGTACGAGCAGTACTTC.

V and J are TRBV5-1 and TRBJ1-1; TRBD1 aligns across 9 bases. The CDR3 extends over 15 amino acids. In germline, CDR1 is SGHRS, CDR2 YFSETQ. V was clipped by 0 bases and J by 5 bases; unmatched bases: 5. CDR3 loop: CASSLGTGVRTEAFF. Here the CDR3 DNA reads TGCGCCAGCAGCTTGGGGACAGGGGTTCGGACTGAAGCTTTCTTT.

This clone was counted between two and nine times. This rearrangement joins TRBV10-2 to TRBJ2-3; TRBD2 matches 7 bases. The V and J ends lost 0 bases and 4 bases, in that order; junction bases with no gene match: 1. There are 14 residues in the CDR3. Germline loops: CDR1 WSHSY, CDR2 SAAADI. CDR3 in amino acids: CASSESGGADTQYF. The CDR3 nucleotides read TGCGCCAGCAGTGAGTCGGGGGGGGCAGATACGCAGTATTTT.

The chain employs TRBV28 and TRBJ1-3, with D unclear. Germline CDR1 MDHEN, CDR2 SYDVKM. The CDR3 totals 15 residues. V gave up 7 bases and J gave up 1 base, with 14 bases separating them. The CDR3 DNA sequence: TGTGCCAGCATGTCCTCCGGGGTATCTGGAAACACCATATATTTT. Its protein is CASMSSGVSGNTIYF.

The rearrangement links TRBV19 to TRBJ1-4; D gene unclear. Germline V gene data show CDR1 as LNHDA and CDR2 as SQIVND (reference sequence). V lost 7 bases and J 4 bases, leaving 13 bases between the germline ends. The CDR3 length is 14 residues. The CDR3 bases are TGTGCCAGTACGGTCCCTCGGCGTAATGAAAAACTGTTTTTT. It codes for CASTVPRRNEKLFF.

This rearrangement joins TRBV2 to TRBJ2-3, with no clear D. Trimming cost V 7 bases and J 2 bases, with 10 bases left between them. Germline V CDR1 and CDR2: SNHLY, FYNNEI. The length of the CDR3 is 13 residues. The DNA for the CDR3 is TGTGCCAGCAAAGATCAGTTCACAGATACGCAGTATTTT. It translates to CASKDQFTDTQYF.

The chain has TRBV11-2 and TRBJ2-3; D is possibly TRBD1 (6 bases). Germline V gene sequence: CDR1 SGHAT, CDR2 FQNNGV. V was cut by 3 bases and J by 3 bases, with 13 bases left in between. The CDR3 runs 15 residues. CDR3 amino acids: CASSFPSQGTDTQYF. Here the CDR3 DNA reads TGTGCCAGCAGCTTCCCTTCACAGGGTACAGATACGCAGTATTTT.

In this sample, this clone turned up a few times. This CDR3 reads CASSRSGGSTNEKLFF. The CDR3 nucleotides read TGTGCCAGCAGCCGATCAGGGGGCTCTACTAATGAAAAACTGTTTTTT. The rearrangement joins TRBV14 to TRBJ1-4; 8 nucleotides agree with TRBD1. Germline trimming cut 4 bases from V and 2 bases from J; bases unmatched to any gene: 6. The CDR3 is made up of 16 amino acids. Germline V gene lookup returns CDR1 SGHDN and CDR2 FVKESK.

This clone was seen once. This chain uses TRBV7-2 with TRBJ2-4; possibly TRBD1 for D (5 bases). CDR3 length equals 12 residues. Germline values: CDR1 SGHTA, CDR2 FQGNSA. Trimming took 5 bases from V and 6 from J, leaving 8 bases between them. The CDR3 reads CASSGQGNIQYF. In nucleotides, the CDR3 is TGTGCCAGCAGCGGCCAGGGAAACATTCAGTACTTC.

V and J are TRBV21-1 and TRBJ1-3; no DNA check was done on the table's D call, TRBD1. TRBV21-1 is reported as a pseudogene. CDR3 length: 17 residues. The CDR3 region has the DNA TGTGCCAGCAGGAAGACCGGACAGGGGGCGGGTGGAAACACCATATATTTT. Its translation: CASRKTGQGAGGNTIYF.

This clone was found a few times. The rearrangement links TRBV14 to TRBJ2-5; maybe TRBD2 (5 bases). From germline, CDR1 is SGHDN and CDR2 FVKESK. V gave up 1 base and J gave up 9 bases, with 18 bases separating them. The CDR3 contains 15 residues. CDR3 DNA sequence: TGTGCCAGCAGCCAAGGACTCTCATATAACGGGGCCCAGTACTTC. Protein product: CASSQGLSYNGAQYF.

The gene calls are TRBV5-4 and TRBJ2-7; 10 bases are a match to TRBD1. The CDR3 covers 13 residues. The V segment lost 4 bases and the J segment 3 bases; nucleotides outside the gene matches: 1. The germline V gene encodes CDR1 SGHNT and CDR2 YYREEE (reference sequence). Here the CDR3 reads CASSGQGGYEQYF. The CDR3 nucleotides read TGTGCCAGCAGCGGACAGGGGGGCTACGAGCAGTACTTC.

The chain has TRBV9 and TRBJ2-1; D is undetermined. Trimming took 0 bases from V and 4 from J, leaving 5 bases between them. The CDR3 sequence is 13 residues long. Looked up from germline, CDR1 is SGDLS and CDR2 is YYNGEE. In DNA, the CDR3 is TGTGCCAGCAGCGTAGCCTCGTACAATGAGCAGTTCTTC. Protein sequence: CASSVASYNEQFF.